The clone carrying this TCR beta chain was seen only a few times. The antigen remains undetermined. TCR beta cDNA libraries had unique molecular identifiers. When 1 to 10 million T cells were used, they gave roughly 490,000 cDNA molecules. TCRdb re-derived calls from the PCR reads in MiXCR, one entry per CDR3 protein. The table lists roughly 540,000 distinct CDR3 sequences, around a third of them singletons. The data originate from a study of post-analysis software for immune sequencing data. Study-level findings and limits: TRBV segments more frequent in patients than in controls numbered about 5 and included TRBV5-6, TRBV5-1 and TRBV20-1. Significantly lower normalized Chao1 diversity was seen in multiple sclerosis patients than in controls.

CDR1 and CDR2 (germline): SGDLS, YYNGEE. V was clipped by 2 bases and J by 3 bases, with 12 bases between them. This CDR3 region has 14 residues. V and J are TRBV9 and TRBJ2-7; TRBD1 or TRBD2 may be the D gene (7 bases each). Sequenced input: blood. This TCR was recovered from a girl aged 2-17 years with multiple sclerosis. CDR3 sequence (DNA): TGTGCCAGCAGCGTCACAGGGGAGGGCTACGAGCAGTACTTC. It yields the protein CASSVTGEGYEQYF.